This TCR beta chain was captured by sequencing in a study of T cells in Graves' hyperthyroidism and ophthalmopathy. The CDR3 is 14 amino acids. The V gene lost 0 bases and the J gene lost 9 bases, with 16 bases spanning the gap. Germline lookup yields CDR1 SGHRS and CDR2 YFSETQ. Amplification of TCR beta CDR3 regions was performed using RNA transcripts as template. TCR CDR3 underwent first-round RT-PCR with the HTBI primer set. TCRdb called the multiplex PCR reads again in MiXCR, with one record for every CDR3 protein. This table has 450,000 to 500,000 distinct CDR3 sequences, about 20% appearing once.

The clonotype was recovered from a woman between 65 and 79 years old with Graves' ophthalmopathy. Sequencing input: blood. The genes are TRBV5-1 and TRBJ2-7; possible D gene TRBD1, 5 bases. The CDR3 nucleotides are TGCGCCAGCAGCTTGGACAGGTCGCTATTGGTGCAGTACTTC. Translating gives CASSLDRSLLVQYF.